The next 15 T cell receptor beta chains were all read from a single sample in a study of shared clonotypes between healthy human individuals. The protocol was immunoSEQ multiplex PCR, while the TCRdb copy is restricted to in-frame clones and leaves out a portion. The profile covers some 2.1 million clones, with 85% to 95% appearing a single time and 0.13% taken by the ten largest. Specimen: naive CD4+ T cells sorted from blood. Subset specified: CD45RA+ positively selected. These receptors were obtained from a man in his late teens or twenties in good health.

The V call is TRBV5-8, the J call TRBJ2-1; D is unresolved. There are 16 residues in the CDR3. Per the germline V gene, CDR1 is SGHTS and CDR2 is YDEGEE. The ends were cut back, 0 bases at V and 0 bases at J, with 10 bases in the middle. The CDR3 loop is CASSLAYSFSYNEQFF. DNA of the CDR3: TGTGCCAGCAGCTTGGCCTACAGTTTCTCCTACAATGAGCAGTTCTTC.

The rearrangement joins TRBV4-1 to TRBJ2-3; 11 bases fit TRBD2. The CDR3 has 15 residues. J was trimmed by 11 bases and V by 1 base; bases with no gene match: 8. The germline V gene encodes CDR1 MGHRA and CDR2 YSYEKL. The CDR3 DNA sequence: TGCGCCAGCAGCCAAGGACTAGCGGGGAGGGGTAAGCAGTATTTT. Its protein is CASSQGLAGRGKQYF.

The chain is built from TRBV28 and TRBJ1-6, with a weak D call TRBD1 (5 bases). Germline-derived CDR1 and CDR2 are MDHEN and SYDVKM. V shed 7 bases and J shed 2 bases, with 15 bases lying between them. This CDR3 region has 16 residues. CDR3: CASTIGGSPYNSPLHF. CDR3 coding DNA: TGTGCCAGCACCATCGGGGGTAGCCCCTATAATTCACCCCTCCACTTT. The variable domain in full, with the rest retrieved from reference TRBV28 and TRBJ1-6, is DVKVTQSSRYLVKRTGEKVFLECVQDMDHENMFWYRQDPGLGLRLIYFSYDVKMKEKGDIPEGYSVSREKKERFSLILESASTNQTSMYLCASTIGGSPYNSPLHFGNGTRLTVT.

In this sample, this clone turned up once. The same CDR3 can be traced to other DNA sequences in this sample. This rearrangement joins TRBV11-3 to TRBJ2-2; no firm D call. Trimming removed 1 base from V and 4 bases from J, with 4 bases in between. The CDR3 covers 13 residues. Germline V gives CDR1 SGHNT, CDR2 YENEEA. CDR3 DNA: TGTGCCAGCAGCTTAGGGAGCACCGGGGAGCTGTTTTTT. This sequence encodes CASSLGSTGELFF.

This rearrangement joins TRBV6-1 to TRBJ1-2; weak D call: TRBD1 (5 bases). Germline loops: CDR1 MNHNS, CDR2 SASEGT. Trimming left V 8 bases short and J 2 bases short, with 15 bases between. This CDR3 has 14 amino acids. The chain's CDR3 is CASHQGAGNYGYTF. The CDR3 DNA follows: TGTGCCAGCCATCAAGGGGCAGGGAACTATGGCTACACCTTC.

CDR3 nucleotides: TGTGCCAGCAGCGTAGGGCAGGGTGACTACGAGCAGTACTTC. As protein: CASSVGQGDYEQYF. The chain joins TRBV5-5 to TRBJ2-7, with D maybe TRBD1 (5 bases). Trimming took 4 bases from V and 3 from J, leaving 14 bases between them. The CDR3 extends over 14 amino acids. In germline, CDR1 is SGHKS, CDR2 YYEKEE (reference sequence).

This clone occurred once. This chain connects TRBV5-1 to TRBJ1-1; D possibly corresponds to TRBD1 (6 bases). The CDR3 extends over 14 amino acids. V was cut by 4 bases and J by 0 bases, with 10 bases left in between. Germline CDR1 is SGHRS and CDR2 is YFSETQ. CDR3 in DNA: TGCGCCAGCAGCGTAGCAGGGGTGAACACTGAAGCTTTCTTT. It encodes CASSVAGVNTEAFF.

The chain joins TRBV19 to TRBJ1-5; D gene unclear. Trimming left V 5 bases short and J 2 bases short, with 13 bases between. The germline gives CDR1 LNHDA, CDR2 SQIVND (reference sequence). The CDR3 is made up of 15 amino acids. CDR3 nucleotides: TGTGCCAGTAGTTTCCCGACGTCGGGCAATCAGCCCCAGCATTTT. Protein product: CASSFPTSGNQPQHF.

The rearrangement joins TRBV6-6 to TRBJ1-2; no clear D. Trimming left V 2 bases short and J 0 bases short, with 10 bases between. Looked up from germline, CDR1 is MNHNY and CDR2 is SVGAGI (reference sequence). CDR3 length: 15 amino acids. The CDR3 DNA reads TGTGCCAGCAGTTACCTCGTGGGCTCTAACTATGGCTACACCTTC. Translating gives CASSYLVGSNYGYTF.

The chain is built from TRBV6-5 and TRBJ1-1; D may be TRBD1 (5 bases). Germline V lookup: CDR1 MNHEY, CDR2 SVGAGI. The CDR3 consists of 12 residues. V lost 4 bases, J lost 10 bases, and 13 bases lay in between. This chain's CDR3 is CASSFEGQGAFF. Written as DNA, the CDR3 is TGTGCCAGCAGTTTCGAGGGGCAAGGAGCTTTCTTT.

The chain joins TRBV2 to TRBJ1-6; maybe TRBD1 (5 bases). V was cut by 7 bases and J by 10 bases, with 20 bases left in between. The CDR3 extends over 15 amino acids. Germline V lookup: CDR1 SNHLY, CDR2 FYNNEI. CDR3 in DNA: TGTGCCAGCATATCCGGTCAGGGATTGGGCTCACCCCTCCACTTT. Its translation: CASISGQGLGSPLHF.

The rearrangement joins TRBV10-1 to TRBJ2-7; TRBD1 matches 10 bases. Germline loops: CDR1 WNHNN, CDR2 SYGVQD (reference sequence). V lost 0 bases and J lost 2; bases outside the gene matches: 4. The CDR3 length is 16 residues. CDR3 DNA: TGCGCCAGCAGTGAGTCGAGTGGGACAGGGGCCTACGAGCAGTACTTC. Residues: CASSESSGTGAYEQYF.

This sequence joins TRBV6-6 and TRBJ1-2, with TRBD1 as a possible D gene (5 bases). The V and J ends lost 5 bases and 3 bases respectively, with 7 bases between them. The CDR3 consists of 12 residues. Germline V lookup: CDR1 MNHNY, CDR2 SVGAGI (reference sequence). The CDR3 DNA follows: TGTGCCAGCAGTCGGGGGGACTATGGCTACACCTTC. This sequence encodes CASSRGDYGYTF.

The J gene is TRBJ2-5, the V gene TRBV11-2; maybe TRBD2 (6 bases). CDR1 is SGHAT and CDR2 is FQNNGV in the germline V gene. The CDR3 is made up of 15 amino acids. Deletions cut 2 bases from V and 2 bases from J, with 12 bases between. In nucleotides, the CDR3 is TGTGCCAGCAGCTTAAGGCTAGCGCCACAAGAGACCCAGTACTTC. Translating it yields CASSLRLAPQETQYF.

The chain employs TRBV11-2 and TRBJ2-7; TRBD2 is a possible D gene (5 bases). The CDR3 is 14 residues long. V was shortened by 2 bases and J by 2 bases, with 10 bases between the two germline ends. Germline V gene data show CDR1 as SGHAT and CDR2 as FQNNGV. The CDR3 loop reads CASSLSGIAYEQYF. CDR3 DNA sequence: TGTGCCAGCAGCTTATCGGGAATCGCCTACGAGCAGTACTTC.